The 21 T cell receptor beta chains below come from one sample, sequenced in a study of PD-1 blockade in classical Hodgkin lymphoma. Every one of the patients relapsed after autologous stem cell transplantation (brentuximab vedotin exposure was variable). Assay used: immunoSEQ multiplex PCR; TCRdb lists only in-frame clones, some missing. Counted here are roughly 7,000 clones, 84% occurring once; the ten biggest clones make up about a third. The sample consisted of peripheral blood mononuclear cells (PBMCs), taken at baseline. Every receptor here comes from a human donor with classical Hodgkin lymphoma.

The CDR3 loop is CASTTWGDLAGELFF. The CDR3 DNA follows: TGTGCCAGTACCACTTGGGGGGATCTCGCCGGGGAGCTGTTTTTT. The J gene is TRBJ2-2, the V gene TRBV19; D might be TRBD2 (6 bases). Deletions cut 7 bases from V and 6 bases from J, with 18 bases between. This CDR3 has 15 amino acids. CDR1 and CDR2 (germline): LNHDA, SQIVND (reference sequence).

The sample holds one count of this clone. The CDR3 nucleotides read TGCGCCAGCAGCTCCCTAGCGAGTAGCAATGAGCAGTTCTTC. This translates into CASSSLASSNEQFF. V gene TRBV5-1 combines with J gene TRBJ2-1; maybe TRBD2 (6 bases). The CDR3 is 14 amino acids. Germline-derived CDR1 and CDR2 are SGHRS and YFSETQ. Trimming removed 3 bases from V and 6 bases from J, with 13 bases in between.

The J gene is TRBJ1-1, the V gene TRBV2; D may be TRBD1 (6 bases). This CDR3 contains 17 residues. In germline, CDR1 is SNHLY, CDR2 FYNNEI. V was shortened by 4 bases and J by 5 bases, with 23 bases between the two germline ends. The CDR3 DNA is TGTGCCAGCAGTGGGGGGGGCGGACCCCGGGGAAGAACTGAAGCTTTCTTT. Translation gives CASSGGGGPRGRTEAFF.

The CDR3 region is CASSPLKSTSGANVLTF. The CDR3 DNA follows: TGTGCCAGCTCACCATTGAAAAGCACCTCTGGGGCCAACGTCCTGACTTTC. The V and J genes are TRBV18 and TRBJ2-6; D is undetermined. This CDR3 is built from 17 residues. Germline-derived CDR1 and CDR2 are KGHSH and LQKENI. Trimming pared 2 bases from V and 0 bases from J, leaving 11 bases between.

The chain combines TRBV11-2 with TRBJ2-1; no reliable D call. CDR3 length equals 13 residues. The V end was cut by 5 bases, the J end by 10 bases, with 15 bases between. Germline CDR1 reads SGHAT; CDR2 reads FQNNGV. In DNA, the CDR3 is TGTGCCAGCAGCCCCGATTCTTGGCGGGAGCAGTTCTTC. Translating gives CASSPDSWREQFF.

V gene TRBV5-4 combines with J gene TRBJ2-7, with 10 bases fitting TRBD1. The germline gives CDR1 SGHNT, CDR2 YYREEE (reference sequence). Trimming cost V 0 bases and J 3 bases; bases outside gene matches: 3. This CDR3 spans 15 amino acids. The CDR3 sequence is CASSLGGQGNYEQYF. CDR3 nucleotide sequence: TGTGCCAGCAGCTTGGGGGGACAGGGGAACTACGAGCAGTACTTC.

J is TRBJ1-5 and V is TRBV2, with D possibly being TRBD1 (6 bases). CDR1 is SNHLY and CDR2 is FYNNEI in the germline V gene. Trimming pared 1 base from V and 7 bases from J, leaving 11 bases between. This CDR3 has 14 residues. In DNA form, the CDR3 reads TGTGCCAGCAGTGAAGGCAGGGGTGGACAGCCCCAGCATTTT. Translation gives CASSEGRGGQPQHF.

DNA of the CDR3: TGTGCCAGCAGTGAGAGGGGACAGGGGGCTTTGAACACCGGGGAGCTGTTTTTT. It yields the protein CASSERGQGALNTGELFF. The gene calls are TRBV2 and TRBJ2-2, with 12 positions matching TRBD1. CDR1 is SNHLY and CDR2 is FYNNEI in the germline V gene. Trimming removed 3 bases from V and 1 base from J; junction bases left unmatched: 6. This CDR3 is 18 amino acids long.

V is TRBV19 and J is TRBJ2-7; no firm D call. The CDR3 runs 15 residues. V lost 4 bases and J lost 6, with 19 bases in between. The germline CDR1 and CDR2 sequences are LNHDA and SQIVND (reference sequence). The CDR3 DNA reads TGTGCCAGTAGTAGCCAATTTGCTGGGTTCGGCGAGCAGTACTTC. Its translation: CASSSQFAGFGEQYF.

This clone turned up a few times. The chain combines TRBV28 with TRBJ1-1, with D perhaps TRBD1 (5 bases). The CDR3 totals 14 residues. The germline gives CDR1 MDHEN, CDR2 SYDVKM. Trimming left V 3 bases short and J 5 bases short, with 13 bases between. CDR3 DNA: TGTGCCAGCAGTTTCGGACGGACAAGAACTGAAGCTTTCTTT. Protein: CASSFGRTRTEAFF.

This clone qualifies as large (0.1 to 1%). V is TRBV19 and J is TRBJ2-1; 11 bases fit TRBD2. Germline V gene data show CDR1 as LNHDA and CDR2 as SQIVND (reference sequence). The CDR3 has 15 amino acids. With 4 bases clipped from V and 9 bases from J, the junction kept 8 bases outside the gene matches. The chain's CDR3 is CASSSTSGSLSEQFF. DNA for the CDR3: TGTGCCAGTAGTAGCACTAGCGGGAGTCTCAGTGAGCAGTTCTTC.

The chain recombines TRBV21-1 with TRBJ2-1; TRBD2 is the table's D call and was not checked against the DNA. TRBV21-1 is labeled a pseudogene. This CDR3 contains 21 residues. The CDR3 coding sequence is TGTGCCAGCAGCAAAGCTCGGCCGGGACTAGCGGCCCGGAGGTCTTACAATGAGCAGTTCTTC. Translating gives CASSKARPGLAARRSYNEQFF.

The chain has TRBV19 and TRBJ2-7; 8 bases map to TRBD2. V was clipped by 5 bases and J by 2 bases; unmatched bases: 5. This CDR3 has 14 residues. CDR1 is LNHDA and CDR2 is SQIVND in the germline V gene (reference sequence). The CDR3 DNA reads as TGTGCCAGTAGTTTCGCGGGAGGACCCTACGAGCAGTACTTC. It translates to CASSFAGGPYEQYF.

This chain joins TRBV7-8 and TRBJ2-3; possibly TRBD1 for D (7 bases). Looked up from germline, CDR1 is SGHVS and CDR2 is FQNEAQ. Trimming took 5 bases from V and 3 from J, leaving 18 bases between them. CDR3 length: 16 residues. The CDR3 coding sequence is TGTGCCAGCAGCCCAGGGGGTACAGGGAGGACAGATACGCAGTATTTT. Amino acids: CASSPGGTGRTDTQYF.

Only a few counts were recorded for this clone. The rearrangement joins TRBV19 to TRBJ2-1, with 8 bases that match TRBD1. J gave up 8 bases and V 3 bases, and 9 bases lay outside the gene matches. This CDR3 has 15 residues. CDR1 is LNHDA and CDR2 is SQIVND in the germline V gene (reference sequence). CDR3 nucleotide sequence: TGTGCCAGTAGTATTAGTGCCAGGGGGCATGATGAGCAGTTCTTC. Translation: CASSISARGHDEQFF. The whole variable domain, remainder taken from reference TRBV19 and TRBJ2-1, is DGGITQSPKYLFRKEGQNVTLSCEQNLNHDAMYWYRQDPGQGLRLIYYSQIVNDFQKGDIAEGYSVSREKKESFPLTVTSAQKNPTAFYLCASSISARGHDEQFFGPGTRLTVL.

This clone was counted once. The chain joins TRBV6-6 to TRBJ1-2; TRBD1 agrees at 11 bases. Germline V CDR1 and CDR2: MNHNY, SVGAGI (reference sequence). CDR3 length equals 13 residues. Trimming took 6 bases from V and 8 from J; bases not matched to a gene: 5. The CDR3, as DNA: TGTGCCAGCAGATGGACAGGGGGCGGCGGCTACACCTTC. Encoded protein: CASRWTGGGGYTF.

This clone was recorded a few times. This chain joins TRBV28 and TRBJ2-2; 7 nucleotides match TRBD2. CDR1 is MDHEN and CDR2 is SYDVKM in the germline V gene. V dropped 8 bases and J dropped 3; count of bases not matched to a gene: 3. The CDR3 extends over 13 amino acids. As DNA, the CDR3 is TGTGCCAGCTCGGCGGGAGACACCGGGGAGCTGTTTTTT. Translation: CASSAGDTGELFF.

The V gene is TRBV5-1, the J gene TRBJ1-5; no definite D call. The CDR3 spans 15 residues. The ends were cut back, 0 bases at V and 0 bases at J, with 7 bases in the middle. CDR1 is SGHRS, CDR2 YFSETQ, per germline. The CDR3 spells CASSLDGYSNQPQHF. The CDR3, as DNA: TGCGCCAGCAGCTTGGACGGTTATAGCAATCAGCCCCAGCATTTT.

This rearrangement joins TRBV6-5 to TRBJ2-6; 10 bases fit TRBD1. Per the germline V gene, CDR1 is MNHEY and CDR2 is SVGAGI. J lost 4 bases, V lost 8 bases, and 5 bases had no gene match. The CDR3 loop spans 15 amino acids. CDR3 region: CASGGTGVGANVLTF. CDR3 nucleotides: TGTGCCAGCGGGGGGACAGGGGTCGGGGCCAACGTCCTGACTTTC.

The rearrangement links TRBV6-1 to TRBJ1-2; maybe TRBD1 (5 bases). The CDR3 is made up of 16 amino acids. CDR1 is MNHNS and CDR2 is SASEGT in the germline V gene. Trimming took off 3 bases at V and 3 bases at J, with 17 bases between the two ends. CDR3 sequence (DNA): TGTGCCAGCAGTGATAGTTCCCGGAGACAGTACTATGGCTACACCTTC. It codes for CASSDSSRRQYYGYTF.

The chain employs TRBV14 and TRBJ1-2; 7 positions match TRBD1. Trimming cost V 1 base and J 0 bases; bases outside gene matches: 2. CDR1 and CDR2 from the germline V gene are SGHDN and FVKESK. The length of the CDR3 is 15 residues. CDR3 nucleotides: TGTGCCAGCAGCCAAGGACAGGGTCCTAACTATGGCTACACCTTC. Amino acid sequence: CASSQGQGPNYGYTF.